This TCR beta chain was identified in a study of regulatory T cells in long-lasting Graves disease. Study findings and constraints: It was in persistent disease that TRBV28, TRBJ1-2 and TRBJ2-5 were favored. Limited sample numbers may have lowered accuracy. Those with persistent disease had in common more public clonotypes (roughly 3,000) than new patients (about 970).

This clonotype was recorded at least ten times. Its antigen is currently unknown. As for time point: persistent/refractory GD, antithyroid drugs over 5 years with positive TRAb. RNA isolated from PBMCs was used to make the TCR library. Enrollment of patients was through an endocrinology department in Xi'an, China. The CDR3 runs 15 residues. Germline V gene lookup returns CDR1 SGHAT and CDR2 FQNNGV. The V gene lost 5 bases and the J gene lost 2 bases, with 12 bases spanning the gap. Arm-PCR of CDR3 regions and iRepertoire HTBI primers were the basis on which TCR beta libraries were built. In TCRdb, the multiplex PCR reads were re-called with MiXCR into one record per CDR3 protein. The table includes hundreds of thousands of distinct CDR3 sequences, around 21% detected once.

Sequenced here: peripheral blood mononuclear cells (PBMCs), sampled when the disease was refractory, from a patient treated with antithyroid drugs. This sequence originates from a female donor with Graves disease. The chain uses TRBV11-2 and TRBJ2-2; D may be TRBD1 (6 bases). CDR3 in amino acids: CASSRLQGNTGELFF. The CDR3 coding sequence is TGTGCCAGCAGCCGATTACAGGGAAACACCGGGGAGCTGTTTTTT.